Below are 2 T cell receptor beta chains sequenced from a single sample in a study of regulatory T cells in long-lasting Graves disease. Time point noted: newly diagnosed GD, antithyroid drugs for less than 3 months. Researchers made the TCR library from RNA that was extracted from PBMCs. Building of the TCR beta libraries involved iRepertoire HTBI primers and Arm-PCR of CDR3 regions. Each CDR3 protein is one row after TCRdb ran MiXCR on the multiplex PCR reads. The sample has approximately 270,000 distinct CDR3 sequences, around a sixth seen once; the top ten hold about 14%. This same sample was also part of a study on T cells in Graves' hyperthyroidism and ophthalmopathy.

Sample: peripheral blood mononuclear cells (PBMCs), taken at new diagnosis, from a patient treated with antithyroid drugs. The receptors were gathered from a young woman with Graves disease.

The sample holds many counts of this clonotype. The chain recombines TRBV5-1 with TRBJ2-7, with D perhaps matching TRBD1 (6 bases). Germline assignment: CDR1 SGHRS and CDR2 YFSETQ. The CDR3 is made up of 15 amino acids. Trimming left V 0 bases short and J 3 bases short, with 13 bases between. DNA for the CDR3: TGCGCCAGCAGCTTGGGTCTAGGGGGTTACTACGAGCAGTACTTC. It yields the protein CASSLGLGGYYEQYF.

Note on this clonotype: This may come from a read error, since a much larger clone is one base off. V usage is TRBV7-9 and J usage is TRBJ1-6; TRBD1 aligns across 7 bases. The CDR3 is 18 amino acids. The ends lost 5 bases at V and 1 base at J; junction bases unmatched: 11. CDR1 and CDR2 (germline): SEHNR, FQNEAQ (reference sequence). The CDR3, as DNA: TGTGCCAGCAGCGCAGATGTGGCAGGGGGTTCCTATAATTCACCCCTCCACTTT. Its translation is CASSADVAGGSYNSPLHF.